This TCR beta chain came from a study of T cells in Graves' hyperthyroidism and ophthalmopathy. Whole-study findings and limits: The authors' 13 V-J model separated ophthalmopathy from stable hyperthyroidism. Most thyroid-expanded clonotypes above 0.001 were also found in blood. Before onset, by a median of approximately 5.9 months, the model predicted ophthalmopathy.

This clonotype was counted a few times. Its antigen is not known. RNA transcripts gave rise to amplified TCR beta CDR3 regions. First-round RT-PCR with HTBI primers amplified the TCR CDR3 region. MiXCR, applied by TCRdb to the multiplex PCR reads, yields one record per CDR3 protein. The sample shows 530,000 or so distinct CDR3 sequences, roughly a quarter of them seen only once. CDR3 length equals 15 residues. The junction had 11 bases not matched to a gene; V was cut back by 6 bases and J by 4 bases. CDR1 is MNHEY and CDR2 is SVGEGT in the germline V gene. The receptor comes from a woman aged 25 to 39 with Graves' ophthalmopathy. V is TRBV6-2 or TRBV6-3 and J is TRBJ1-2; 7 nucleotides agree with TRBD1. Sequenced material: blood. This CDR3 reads CASSTLGGAGYGYTF. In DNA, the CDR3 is TGTGCCAGCAGCACCCTAGGGGGCGCGGGCTATGGCTACACCTTC.